The rows below give T cell receptor beta chains drawn from one sample of a study of blood T cell repertoires in COVID-19. The protocol was immunoSEQ multiplex PCR, while the TCRdb copy is restricted to in-frame clones and leaves out a portion. The sample gives about 150,000 clones, about four fifths of which show up once; around 3.1% is in the top ten. The source material was peripheral blood. Source of these receptors: an elderly woman with acute or convalescent COVID-19. Each CDR3 is given with its conserved first and last residue. Fields, in order: V gene, J gene, clone size, D gene, CDR3 DNA, CDR3 protein. A D gene is named only where the DNA matches it firmly. For some rows the clone size is stated as once, few or many, or as a class when expanded; others skip it.

>TRBV29-1|TRBJ1-2|-|TRBD1
TGCAGCGTTGCGACAGGGGCTAACTATGGCTACACCTTC
CSVATGANYGYTF
>TRBV10-2|TRBJ1-2|few|TRBD1
TGCGCCAGCAGACCACTGACAGGGGACTATGGCTACACCTTC
CASRPLTGDYGYTF
>TRBV15|TRBJ2-7|-|TRBD1
TGTGCCACCAGCACCTCCAACAGGGGTTACGAGCAGTACTTC
CATSTSNRGYEQYF
>TRBV7-2|TRBJ2-1|-|-
TGTGCCAGCAGCTGGGGACTCTCCTCCAGCAATGAGCAGTTCTTC
CASSWGLSSSNEQFF
>TRBV7-2|TRBJ1-5|-|TRBD1
TGTGCCAGCAGGGGACAGGTAAATCAGCCCCAGCATTTT
CASRGQVNQPQHF
>TRBV12-3/TRBV12-4|TRBJ2-6|-|-
TGTGCCAGCAGAAGGGGAGGGGCCAACGTCCTGACTTTC
CASRRGGANVLTF
>TRBV6-5|TRBJ2-2|-|-
TGTGCCAGCAGTTACTCGAAACCAGGGAACACCGGGGAGCTGTTTTTT
CASSYSKPGNTGELFF
>TRBV2|TRBJ1-5|few|-
TGTGCCAGCAGTGAGGACTTTACTACTGATCAGCCCCAGCATTTT
CASSEDFTTDQPQHF
>TRBV4-2|TRBJ2-1|few|-
TGTGCCAGCAGCACAGGGGAGGCGAACAATGAGCAGTTCTTC
CASSTGEANNEQFF
>TRBV2|TRBJ1-1|-|-
TGTGCCAGCAGTCCTATTCCGACAGAGGAAGCTTTCTTT
CASSPIPTEEAFF
>TRBV9|TRBJ2-1|-|-
TGTGCCAGCAGCGTAGAATCGGTGCTCGATGAGCAGTTCTTC
CASSVESVLDEQFF
>TRBV6-2/TRBV6-3|TRBJ1-2|-|TRBD1
TGTGCCAGCAGTTACAGAGACAGGGGGCTTATCGGTGGCTACACCTTC
CASSYRDRGLIGGYTF
>TRBV18|TRBJ2-7|-|-
TGTGCCAGCTCACAAGCCGCTGGACAGGAGCAGTACTTC
CASSQAAGQEQYF
>TRBV3-1/TRBV3-2|TRBJ1-2|few|-
TGTGCCAGCAGCCAAGGCGGCGAGTATGGCTACACCTTC
CASSQGGEYGYTF
>TRBV6-2/TRBV6-3|TRBJ2-7|-|-
TGTGCCAGCAGTTACCCAGCCTACGAGCAGTACTTC
CASSYPAYEQYF
>TRBV5-1|TRBJ2-7|-|TRBD1
TGCGCCAGCAGCACGGGACAGGGGGCTGGCTACGAGCAGTACTTC
CASSTGQGAGYEQYF
>TRBV19|TRBJ1-2|-|-
TGTGCCAGTAGGAGGGTTGATGGCTACACCTTC
CASRRVDGYTF
>TRBV27|TRBJ2-2|-|-
TGTGCCAGCAGTTTGCTAGACAGAAACACCGGGGAGCTGTTTTTT
CASSLLDRNTGELFF
>TRBV3-1/TRBV3-2|TRBJ2-5|-|TRBD2
TGTGCCAGCAGGGATCCCCGCGGAGCTAGCGGGCAAGAGACCCAGTACTTC
CASRDPRGASGQETQYF
>TRBV11-2|TRBJ2-1|-|-
TGTGCCAGCAGCCCAGGTTGGAGGGCCGGTGTTTACAATGAGCAGTTCTTC
CASSPGWRAGVYNEQFF
>TRBV18|TRBJ1-2|-|TRBD1
TGTGCCAGCTCACCAAGGACAGGGGGCGAGTTAAACGATGGCTACACCTTC
CASSPRTGGELNDGYTF
>TRBV7-2|TRBJ1-2|-|TRBD1
TGTGCCAGCAGCTTAGCGTCAGCCCAGGGGGTCTATGGCTACACCTTC
CASSLASAQGVYGYTF
>TRBV4-1|TRBJ1-6|-|TRBD1
TGCGCCAGCACACAGGCGACAGGGCAAATTAGCAATTCACCCCTCCACTTT
CASTQATGQISNSPLHF
>TRBV5-5|TRBJ2-2|-|-
TGTGCCAGCAGCATCGGACAGACCACCGGGGAGCTGTTTTTT
CASSIGQTTGELFF
>TRBV19|TRBJ2-1|-|-
TGTGCCAGTAGTAACGGAGGTGGCTCCTACAATGAGCAGTTCTTC
CASSNGGGSYNEQFF
>TRBV6-6|TRBJ2-7|-|TRBD1
TGTGCCAGCAGTTATTTCGGACAGGCCGAGCAGTACTTC
CASSYFGQAEQYF
>TRBV5-3|TRBJ2-7|once|TRBD1
TGTGCCAGAAGTCAGGACAGGGCCCCTTCCTACGAGCAGTACTTC
CARSQDRAPSYEQYF
>TRBV11-2|TRBJ1-5|-|-
TGTGCCAGCAGCTTAACAGACAATCAGCCCCAGCATTTT
CASSLTDNQPQHF
>TRBV5-1|TRBJ2-3|once|-
TGCGCCAGCAGCCCCAACCCCATTCGCGGAACAGATACGCAGTATTTT
CASSPNPIRGTDTQYF
>TRBV24-1|TRBJ2-2|-|-
TGTGCCACCGGCCCCGGGAAAAACACCGGGGAGCTGTTTTTT
CATGPGKNTGELFF
>TRBV3-1/TRBV3-2|TRBJ1-3|-|TRBD1
TGTGCCAGCAGCCAAGATTTCGACAGGGGAGGGAACACCATATATTTT
CASSQDFDRGGNTIYF
>TRBV9|TRBJ1-6|-|-
TGTGCCAGCAGCTCCCGCGGGGGATGGAATAATTCACCCCTCCACTTT
CASSSRGGWNNSPLHF
>TRBV3-1/TRBV3-2|TRBJ1-1|-|-
TGTGCCAGCAGCCAAGTGGGGCACGCGAACACTGAAGCTTTCTTT
CASSQVGHANTEAFF
>TRBV16|TRBJ2-1|-|-
TGTGCCAGCAGCCAATCCGGCAATGAGCAGTTCTTC
CASSQSGNEQFF
>TRBV5-1|TRBJ2-3|-|TRBD2
TGCGCCAGCAGCCCCTGGACTAGCGGGGGGGCAGCAGATACGCAGTATTTT
CASSPWTSGGAADTQYF
>TRBV7-3|TRBJ2-2|-|TRBD2
TGTGCCAGCAGCCGTACTAGCGGGGGGGCCCGCGAGGAGCTGTTTTTT
CASSRTSGGAREELFF
>TRBV18|TRBJ1-4|-|-
TGTGCCAGCTCACCAAGCCCAGGGTGGGAAAAACTGTTTTTT
CASSPSPGWEKLFF
>TRBV18|TRBJ1-6|-|-
TGTGCCAGCTCACTGGGACTTCGAAACAATTCACCCCTCCACTTT
CASSLGLRNNSPLHF
>TRBV6-5|TRBJ1-2|-|-
TGTGCCAGCAGTTACTCGGGGGGGGTGAGCTATGGCTACACCTTC
CASSYSGGVSYGYTF
>TRBV7-9|TRBJ1-5|-|TRBD1
TGTGCCAGCAGCTACGGACAGGCGCATCAGCCCCAGCATTTT
CASSYGQAHQPQHF
>TRBV19|TRBJ1-5|once|TRBD1
TGTGCCAGTAGTGGGGACAGGGCAAAGCCCCAGCATTTT
CASSGDRAKPQHF
>TRBV5-1|TRBJ1-5|-|-
TGCGCCAGCAGCCCCGGTCAGCCCCAGCATTTT
CASSPGQPQHF
>TRBV15|TRBJ2-7|-|TRBD1
TGTGCCACCAGCAGTCCCCGGGGGACAGGAGTCTACGAGCAGTACTTC
CATSSPRGTGVYEQYF
>TRBV5-1|TRBJ1-1|once|TRBD1
TGCGCCAGCGGGACAGGGGGTTTGAGCACTGAAGCTTTCTTT
CASGTGGLSTEAFF
>TRBV11-2|TRBJ2-7|-|-
TGTGCCAGCAGCTTAGTCAGGGAAGACTACGAGCAGTACTTC
CASSLVREDYEQYF
>TRBV4-2|TRBJ1-4|-|TRBD1
TGTGCCAGCAGCCAAGATCCGACAGGGGCAGGGGAAAAACTGTTTTTT
CASSQDPTGAGEKLFF
>TRBV6-6|TRBJ2-1|-|TRBD2
TGTGCCAGCAGTCAAATAGCGGGGGTGGGTAATGAGCAGTTCTTC
CASSQIAGVGNEQFF
>TRBV15|TRBJ2-3|-|TRBD2
TGTGCCACCAGCAGAGACGCCCCAGCGGGGGGGCGAGATACGCAGTATTTT
CATSRDAPAGGRDTQYF
>TRBV12-3/TRBV12-4|TRBJ1-2|-|-
TGTGCCAGCAGTCGGGACATCAACTATGGCTACACCTTC
CASSRDINYGYTF
>TRBV5-4|TRBJ1-1|-|-
TGTGCCAGCAGCCCTACCACGGGGAACACTGAAGCTTTCTTT
CASSPTTGNTEAFF
>TRBV7-2|TRBJ1-2|once|-
TGTGCCAGCAGCTTATTCAGGGCAGGGAGGATGGGCTACACCTTC
CASSLFRAGRMGYTF